This passage covers 24 T cell receptor beta chains from one sample sequenced in a study of cytomegalovirus exposure and HLA in healthy donors. Primers: 60 Vbeta forward and 13 Jbeta reverse. Here immunoSEQ multiplex PCR was the method, and the copy in TCRdb shows in-frame clones only, minus some. The data contain 90,000 to 120,000 clones, around 69% of them singletons. Sequencing used PBMCs. The receptors shown here come from a man aged 18 to 35 in good health and CMV-seronegative.

V usage is TRBV5-1 and J usage is TRBJ2-5, with D perhaps matching TRBD1 (5 bases). The ends were cut back, 7 bases at V and 1 base at J, with 14 bases in the middle. This CDR3 comprises 14 residues. Germline CDR1 reads SGHRS; CDR2 reads YFSETQ. The CDR3 DNA sequence: TGCGCCAGCCGTAAAACAGGATCCCAAGAGACCCAGTACTTC. It codes for CASRKTGSQETQYF.

The V gene is TRBV10-3, the J gene TRBJ1-2; 7 nucleotides align to TRBD1. With V trimmed by 6 bases and J by 6 bases, 10 bases remained unmatched. Germline CDR1 and CDR2: ENHRY and SYGVKD. The CDR3 length is 14 residues. CDR3 coding DNA: TGTGCCATCAGCGACTCTGACAGGGTAGATGGCTACACCTTC. As protein: CAISDSDRVDGYTF.

The chain links TRBV9 to TRBJ1-4; no reliable D call. V was trimmed by 1 base and J by 0 bases, leaving 4 bases between them. The germline CDR1 and CDR2 sequences are SGDLS and YYNGEE. The CDR3 sequence is 14 residues long. CDR3 coding DNA: TGTGCCAGCAGCGTACGTCCAACTAATGAAAAACTGTTTTTT. Encoded protein: CASSVRPTNEKLFF.

J is TRBJ1-2 and V is TRBV11-2; no definite D call. In germline, CDR1 is SGHAT, CDR2 FQNNGV. The CDR3 is made up of 13 amino acids. V was clipped by 5 bases and J by 4 bases, with 11 bases between them. As DNA, the CDR3 is TGTGCCAGCAGCGGGGATCGGGGCTATGGCTACACCTTC. It translates to CASSGDRGYGYTF.

The chain uses TRBV19 and TRBJ2-2; TRBD1 aligns across 9 bases. V lost 8 bases, J lost 7 bases, and 14 bases stayed unmatched. The CDR3 runs 16 residues. In germline, CDR1 is LNHDA, CDR2 SQIVND (reference sequence). CDR3 nucleotide sequence: TGTGCCAGTTCAACGAGGGGGACAGGGAAAGACGGGGAGCTGTTTTTT. Protein: CASSTRGTGKDGELFF.

About this clone itself: Its ends do not fully match the called genes, so a read error is possible. The chain has TRBV6-5 and TRBJ1-2, with D hard to call. Looked up from germline, CDR1 is MNHEY and CDR2 is SVGAGI. The CDR3 has 16 amino acids. The CDR3 DNA sequence: TGTGCCAGCAGTTACTCGATTAGTTCCGGGAACTATGGCTACCCCTTC. It translates to CASSYSISSGNYGYPF.

This clone was counted once. This sequence joins TRBV5-6 and TRBJ2-4; 9 bases agree with TRBD1. Germline lookup yields CDR1 SGHDT and CDR2 YYEEEE. Unmatched junction bases numbered 16, after V lost 6 bases and J lost 9 bases. This CDR3 is 16 amino acids long. CDR3 in amino acids: CASIVGPPGQGSIQYF. CDR3 DNA: TGTGCCAGCATCGTAGGTCCCCCGGGACAGGGTAGCATTCAGTACTTC.

The V and J genes are TRBV6-1 and TRBJ2-5, with D possibly TRBD2 on 6 matching bases. The J call may be faulty, since TRBJ2-7 better matches the DNA end. Germline CDR1 is MNHNS and CDR2 is SASEGT. The CDR3 spans 14 residues. In DNA, the CDR3 is TGTGCCAGCAGTGACCGGGACTTCCCCTACGAGCAGTACTTC. Its translation is CASSDRDFPYEQYF.

The V gene is TRBV28, the J gene TRBJ1-6; 8 nucleotides line up with TRBD1. Germline V gene sequence: CDR1 MDHEN, CDR2 SYDVKM. The CDR3 covers 16 residues. The V and J ends lost 6 bases and 0 bases, in that order; junction bases with no gene match: 4. As DNA, the CDR3 is TGTGCCAGCAGACGGGACAGGAGCTCCTATAATTCACCCCTCCACTTT. It specifies CASRRDRSSYNSPLHF.

The chain joins TRBV28 to TRBJ1-1; TRBD1 matches at 9 bases. Germline assignment: CDR1 MDHEN and CDR2 SYDVKM. V trimming: 4 bases; J trimming: 3 bases; junction bases outside the gene matches: 9. The CDR3 is made up of 16 amino acids. DNA for the CDR3: TGTGCCAGCAGTTCAAATCACAGGGGGCCGTACACTGAAGCTTTCTTT. Translating gives CASSSNHRGPYTEAFF. Together with reference TRBV28 and TRBJ1-1, the CDR3 gives the full variable domain: DVKVTQSSRYLVKRTGEKVFLECVQDMDHENMFWYRQDPGLGLRLIYFSYDVKMKEKGDIPEGYSVSREKKERFSLILESASTNQTSMYLCASSSNHRGPYTEAFFGQGTRLTVV.

The chain links TRBV11-2 to TRBJ2-3, with TRBD2 matching over 7 bases. CDR3 length equals 14 residues. The germline V gene encodes CDR1 SGHAT and CDR2 FQNNGV. Losses at the gene ends were 6 bases for V and 2 bases for J; bases not matched to a gene: 5. The CDR3: CASSSRGTTDTQYF. The CDR3 DNA follows: TGTGCCAGCAGTTCGCGGGGGACCACAGATACGCAGTATTTT. Full variable domain (outside the CDR3, taken from reference TRBV11-2 and TRBJ2-3): EAGVAQSPRYKIIEKRQSVAFWCNPISGHATLYWYQQILGQGPKLLIQFQNNGVVDDSQLPKDRFSAERLKGVDSTLKIQPAKLEDSAVYLCASSSRGTTDTQYFGPGTRLTVL.

V is TRBV9 and J is TRBJ2-3; TRBD2 aligns across 8 bases. The length of the CDR3 is 15 residues. V was clipped by 2 bases and J by 2 bases; unmatched bases: 4. Germline CDR1 is SGDLS and CDR2 is YYNGEE. CDR3 region: CASSVSGGHTDTQYF. In nucleotides, the CDR3 is TGTGCCAGCAGCGTGTCGGGGGGGCACACAGATACGCAGTATTTT.

The chain joins TRBV7-2 to TRBJ1-3, with a weak D call TRBD1 (5 bases). Trimming pared 5 bases from V and 7 bases from J, leaving 27 bases between. The CDR3 loop spans 18 amino acids. CDR1 and CDR2 from the germline V gene are SGHTA and FQGNSA. The CDR3 sequence: CASSRDRQISSMGNTIYF. The CDR3 DNA sequence: TGTGCCAGCAGCCGAGACAGACAGATTAGCTCTATGGGGAACACCATATATTTT.

The V gene is TRBV6-4, the J gene TRBJ2-7; 12 bases agree with TRBD2. This CDR3 spans 15 amino acids. V was pared by 5 bases and J by 5 bases, with 7 bases of the junction left unmatched. The germline V gene has CDR1 MRHNA and CDR2 SNTAGT. The CDR3 DNA is TGTGCCAGCAGTCCTCTAGCGGGGGGGGCCAACGAGCAGTACTTC. Translating gives CASSPLAGGANEQYF.

J is TRBJ1-1 and V is TRBV20-1; D uncertain. Trimming took off 5 bases at V and 12 bases at J, with 16 bases between the two ends. The CDR3 runs to 11 residues. Germline lookup yields CDR1 DFQATT and CDR2 SNEGSKA (reference sequence). CDR3 loop: CSASRHPESFF. In DNA form, the CDR3 reads TGCAGTGCTTCTCGTCACCCCGAGTCTTTCTTT.

The chain carries TRBV6-1 and TRBJ1-5, with 7 bases fitting TRBD1. J lost 7 bases, V lost 1 base, and 7 bases had no gene match. The CDR3 spans 15 residues. The germline V gene has CDR1 MNHNS and CDR2 SASEGT. The CDR3 DNA sequence: TGTGCCAGCAGTGAAGTTGGGGGACAGCGGCAGCCCCAGCATTTT. It encodes CASSEVGGQRQPQHF.

The DNA of the CDR3 is TGCGCCAGCAGCCAAGAAGTTAACAGGGCGAACACTGAAGCTTTCTTT. As protein: CASSQEVNRANTEAFF. This chain connects TRBV4-3 to TRBJ1-1; D might be TRBD1 (6 bases). The V and J ends lost 0 bases and 1 base respectively, with 12 bases between them. This CDR3 contains 16 residues. Germline V gives CDR1 LGHNA, CDR2 YSLEER.

The chain is built from TRBV18 and TRBJ1-2; 7 bases are shared with TRBD1. The CDR3 is made up of 15 amino acids. Trimming took 3 bases from V and 0 from J; bases not matched to a gene: 4. Germline CDR1 is KGHSH and CDR2 is LQKENI. The CDR3 nucleotides read TGTGCCAGCTCACCCGCGACAGGGTCTAACTATGGCTACACCTTC. It specifies CASSPATGSNYGYTF.

The chain has TRBV10-3 and TRBJ2-2; D gene ambiguous. Trimming removed 4 bases from V and 7 bases from J, with 4 bases in between. Germline V gene data show CDR1 as ENHRY and CDR2 as SYGVKD. The CDR3 length is 11 residues. For the CDR3, the DNA is TGTGCCATCAGTGTTATCGGGGAGCTGTTTTTT. This codes for CAISVIGELFF.

As DNA, the CDR3 is TGCGCCAGCAGCCTGGGACGGGGTGAGGGTTCACCCCTCCACTTT. Protein sequence: CASSLGRGEGSPLHF. This sequence joins TRBV5-1 and TRBJ1-6; D is perhaps TRBD1 (5 bases). The CDR3 runs to 15 residues. Trimming took off 4 bases at V and 9 bases at J, with 17 bases between the two ends. Germline V gene sequence: CDR1 SGHRS, CDR2 YFSETQ.

This clone has more than one count but fewer than ten. V gene TRBV7-9 combines with J gene TRBJ1-6, with 9 positions matching TRBD1. The ends lost 10 bases at V and 8 bases at J; junction bases unmatched: 6. CDR3 size: 13 residues. Germline loops: CDR1 SEHNR, CDR2 FQNEAQ (reference sequence). As DNA, the CDR3 is TGTGCCACCACAGGGGGCGTAGATTCACCCCTCCACTTT. Its translation: CATTGGVDSPLHF.

This chain uses TRBV19 with TRBJ2-3, with 7 bases identical to TRBD1. This CDR3 contains 15 residues. V gave up 4 bases and J gave up 6 bases; unmatched junction bases: 10. Per germline, CDR1 LNHDA and CDR2 SQIVND (reference sequence). The CDR3 protein is CASSTRTGLVDTQYF. In DNA, the CDR3 is TGTGCCAGTAGTACCCGGACAGGCCTCGTCGATACGCAGTATTTT.

This chain connects TRBV7-6 to TRBJ1-3, with a weak D call TRBD1 (6 bases). Trimming took 1 base from V and 3 from J, leaving 7 bases between them. This CDR3 spans 14 amino acids. The germline V gene has CDR1 SGHVS and CDR2 FNYEAQ. CDR3 bases: TGTGCCAGCAGCTTAGTGACAGGTGGAAACACCATATATTTT. Protein product: CASSLVTGGNTIYF.

The V call is TRBV28, the J call TRBJ1-2; the D is unclear. There are 14 residues in the CDR3. Trimming stripped 2 bases from V and 5 bases from J, with 12 bases between. Germline CDR1 reads MDHEN; CDR2 reads SYDVKM. The CDR3 DNA reads as TGTGCCAGCAGTTTACGGGGTATGGAGTATGGCTACACCTTC. Its translation: CASSLRGMEYGYTF.